The present T cell receptor (beta chain) was sequenced within a study of shared clonotypes between healthy human individuals. Points from the study as a whole: It was the non-shared clonotypes that had lower generation probabilities than clonotypes shared by all four donors. Researchers sampled blood only, noting tissue repertoires likely differ.

The authors ran the assay at deep level. In the source study's methods: Filtering was not the same, since immunoSEQ gave junction-only sequences without quality scores. Sequencing was performed with immunoSEQ multiplex PCR; in TCRdb, only in-frame clones are kept and a portion is missing. V and J calls and clone size are given by that table; D and trimming were obtained from the DNA. The repertoire includes 600,000 or so clones, roughly 98% of them detected once, and roughly 0.29% sits in the top ten. Cells designated naive CD8 were CD45RO-negative and were positively selected for CCR7, with terminally differentiated effector memory CD45RA+ cells excluded. The V segment lost 5 bases and the J segment 1 base; nucleotides outside the gene matches: 4. This CDR3 is built from 14 residues. Germline CDR1 and CDR2: SNHLY and FYNNEI. About this clone itself: Its antigen is unidentified.

The sample taken for sequencing was naive CD8+ T cells sorted from blood. This chain uses TRBV2 with TRBJ1-2, with TRBD1 matching over 7 bases. The receptor comes from a man aged 25-45 years in good health. CDR3 bases: TGTGCCAGCAGTTCCAGGGGGAATAACTATGGCTACACCTTC. Amino acids: CASSSRGNNYGYTF. Full variable domain (remainder filled in from reference TRBV2 and TRBJ1-2): EPEVTQTPSHQVTQMGQEVILRCVPISNHLYFYWYRQILGQKVEFLVSFYNNEISEKSEIFDDQFSVERPDGSNFTLKIRSTKLEDSAMYFCASSSRGNNYGYTFGSGTRLTVV.